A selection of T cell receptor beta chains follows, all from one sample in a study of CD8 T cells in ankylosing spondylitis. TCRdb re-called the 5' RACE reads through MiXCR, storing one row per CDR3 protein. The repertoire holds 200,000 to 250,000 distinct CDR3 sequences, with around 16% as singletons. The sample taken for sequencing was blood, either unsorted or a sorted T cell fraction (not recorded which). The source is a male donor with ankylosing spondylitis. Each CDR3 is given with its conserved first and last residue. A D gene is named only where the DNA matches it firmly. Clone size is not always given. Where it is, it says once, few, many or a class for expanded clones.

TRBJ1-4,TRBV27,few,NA,TGTGCCAGCAGTTCCTACATGGATACAACTAATGAAAAACTGTTTTTT,CASSSYMDTTNEKLFF
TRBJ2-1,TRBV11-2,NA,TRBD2,TGTGCCAGCAGCTCACCCGGACTAGCGGGGGGAAGGAATGAGCAGTTCTTC,CASSSPGLAGGRNEQFF
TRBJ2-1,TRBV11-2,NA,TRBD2,TGTGCCAGCAGCTCCCTAGCGGGCCCCTCCTACAATGAGCAGTTCTTC,CASSSLAGPSYNEQFF
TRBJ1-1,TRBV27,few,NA,TGTGCCAGCAGTTCCCCCCGGGAACTGAACACTGAAGCTTTCTTT,CASSSPRELNTEAFF
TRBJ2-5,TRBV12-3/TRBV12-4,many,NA,TGTGCCAGCAGTAGCCCTGTAGGGTACCAAGAGACCCAGTACTTC,CASSSPVGYQETQYF
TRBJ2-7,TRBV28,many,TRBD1,TGTGCCAGCAGGGGGGGGACAGGGAAGGTCGAGCAGTACTTC,CASRGGTGKVEQYF
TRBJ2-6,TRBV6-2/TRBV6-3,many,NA,TGTGCCAGCAGTTATGCTGGGGCCAACGTCCTGACTTTC,CASSYAGANVLTF
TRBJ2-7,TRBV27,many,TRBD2,TGTGCCAGCAGTCAAGGGACTAGTGCTTACGAGCAGTACTTC,CASSQGTSAYEQYF
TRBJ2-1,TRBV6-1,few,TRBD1,TGTGCCAGCAGTCCCGGGACAGAATCGGGTGAGCAGTTCTTC,CASSPGTESGEQFF
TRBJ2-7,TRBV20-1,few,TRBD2,TGCAGTGCTCTTCTTGCTAGCGGGGGGCTGTACGAGCAGTACTTC,CSALLASGGLYEQYF
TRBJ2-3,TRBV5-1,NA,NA,TGCGCCAGCAGCGGAAAGCAAGCGGGCAGGGGATACTCTAGCACAGATACGCAGTATTTT,CASSGKQAGRGYSSTDTQYF
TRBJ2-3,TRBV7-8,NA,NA,TGTGCCAGCAGCTTAGCCGGCCGCCCGGGACTCAAAGTTTACACAGATACGCAGTATTTT,CASSLAGRPGLKVYTDTQYF
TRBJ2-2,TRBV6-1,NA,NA,TGTGCCAGCAGCATAGGTCGGGAAAGTTGGTACACCGGGGAGCTGTTTTTT,CASSIGRESWYTGELFF
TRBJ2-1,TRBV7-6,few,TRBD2,TGTGCCAGCAGCCCTACTAGCGGGGGAGACAATGAGCAGTTCTTC,CASSPTSGGDNEQFF
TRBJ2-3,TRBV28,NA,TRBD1,TGTGCCAGCAGTACCCCCTTACAGGGGGCAGGAGATACGCAGTATTTT,CASSTPLQGAGDTQYF
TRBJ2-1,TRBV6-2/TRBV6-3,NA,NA,TGTGCCAGCAGTTACTCAGGGACTCAAGATGAGCAGTTCTTC,CASSYSGTQDEQFF
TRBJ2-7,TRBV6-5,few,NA,TGTGCCAGCAGTTACGCTTGGCTCAAGGATGAGCAGTACTTC,CASSYAWLKDEQYF
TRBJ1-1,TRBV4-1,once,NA,TGCGCCAGCAGCCAAATTGCCGCGATGAACACTGAAGCTTTCTTT,CASSQIAAMNTEAFF
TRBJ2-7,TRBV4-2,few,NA,TGTGCCAGCAGCCAGACCTGGGGACTTTCCGCCTACGAGCAGTACTTC,CASSQTWGLSAYEQYF
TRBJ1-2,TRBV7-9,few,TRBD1,TGTGCCAGCAGCGCATCGACAGGGTATGGCTACACCTTC,CASSASTGYGYTF
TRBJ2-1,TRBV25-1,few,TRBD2,TGTGCCAGCAGTGGGAGGGGGACTAGCGGGAGAGTTTCCTACAATGAGCAGTTCTTC,CASSGRGTSGRVSYNEQFF
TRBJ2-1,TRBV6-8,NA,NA,TGTGCCAGCAGTTACTCGACGGCGGAGGCTGCCAATGAGCAGTTCTTC,CASSYSTAEAANEQFF